This T cell receptor beta chain was sequenced during a study of T cell responses to AZD1222 COVID-19 vaccine. Study-wide results and caveats: Repertoire collection took place solely once the T cell response had peaked. Spike-specific TCR breadth rose after two AZD1222 doses, and depth rose as well. Clonal diversity was possibly underestimated; the donors were predominantly white British and more often female.

Some clones are missing from TCRdb's copy, which holds only in-frame ones; the method was immunoSEQ multiplex PCR. The data hold fewer than 110,000 clones, with roughly 91% observed a single time. Comments on this clone: Its target is unknown.

V was pared by 7 bases and J by 3 bases, with 3 bases of the junction left unmatched. This CDR3 has 13 residues. The V gene's germline CDR1 is MNHEY and CDR2 SVGAGI. The TCR comes from an adult in good health. The chain combines TRBV6-5 with TRBJ2-7; 10 bases agree with TRBD2. The sequences come from peripheral blood, collected on day 0 of AZD1222 vaccination. CDR3: CASTSGRVYEQYF. For the CDR3, the DNA is TGTGCCAGCACAAGCGGGAGGGTCTACGAGCAGTACTTC.